This T cell receptor beta chain stems from a study of blood T cell repertoires in COVID-19. Study details: Material from acute and convalescent COVID-19 was sourced from the United States, Italy and Spain.

In the authors' methods: Estimated nucleated cell counts came from reference gene primer amplification. Only in-frame clones appear in the TCRdb table, and some are missing; sequencing was by immunoSEQ multiplex PCR. V, J and clone size derive from that table, while D and trimming were established from the DNA sequence. Of about 35,000 clones detected, 80% to 90% appear once; the ten largest clones hold over 3.5%. The CDR3 extends over 14 amino acids. Germline CDR1 and CDR2: MNHNS and SASEGT. Trimming cost V 1 base and J 7 bases; bases outside gene matches: 4. Sequenced sample: peripheral blood. This receptor was identified in a man aged 50-59 years with acute or convalescent COVID-19. The gene calls are TRBV6-1 and TRBJ1-2; 9 bases map to TRBD1. In DNA, the CDR3 is TGTGCCAGCAGTGAAGAGGGGGACAGGGCTGGCTACACCTTC. As protein: CASSEEGDRAGYTF.